The 20 T cell receptor beta chains in this list originate from one sample, sequenced in a study of blood T cells in healthy people across ages. Combining a sample-barcoded 5' primer with a J-beta primer mix, a second PCR ran for roughly 7 to 11 cycles. One entry per CDR3 protein results from TCRdb running MiXCR on the 5' RACE reads. The sample carries about 930,000 distinct CDR3 sequences, 25% to 35% recorded once. This same sample was also part of a study on T cells of mothers and their children.

The sequenced sample consisted of blood. The origin of the receptors is a woman between 40 and 50 years old in good health.

The sample holds many counts of this clonotype. The chain employs TRBV12-3 or TRBV12-4 and TRBJ2-1; 11 nucleotides align to TRBD1. The CDR3 totals 14 residues. Trimming removed 7 bases from V and 4 bases from J; junction bases left unmatched: 3. For the CDR3, the DNA is TGTGCCAGCAAGGGGACAGGGGGTTACAATGAGCAGTTCTTC. Its translation: CASKGTGGYNEQFF.

With regard to this clonotype: This sequence may be a read error, since a much larger clone differs from it by one base. The rearrangement uses TRBV7-6 and TRBJ2-6; a possible D gene is TRBD1 (6 bases). This CDR3 region has 17 residues. Germline loops: CDR1 SGHVS, CDR2 FNYEAQ. As DNA, the CDR3 is TGTGCCAGCAGCCCCACGGGACACCGCTCTGGGGCCGACGTCCTGACTTTC. It translates to CASSPTGHRSGADVLTF. Full variable domain (remainder filled in from reference TRBV7-6 and TRBJ2-6): GAGVSQSPRYKVTKRGQDVALRCDPISGHVSLYWYRQALGQGPEFLTYFNYEAQQDKSGLPNDRFSAERPEGSISTLTIQRTEQRDSAMYRCASSPTGHRSGADVLTFGAGSRLTVL.

Worth noting for this clonotype: A much bigger clone sits one base away, suggesting this may be a read error. The CDR3: CASISRGKETQFF. CDR3 nucleotide sequence: TGTGCCAGCATCTCGCGGGGGAAGGAGACCCAGTTCTTC. The chain employs TRBV12-3 or TRBV12-4 and TRBJ2-1; 7 bases agree with TRBD2. The trim removed 7 bases at V and 13 bases at J, leaving 13 bases unmatched. The CDR3 covers 13 residues.

This chain uses TRBV20-1 with TRBJ2-7; 8 bases fit TRBD1. The J call may be wrong; the DNA end is better matched by TRBJ2-5. CDR3 length: 15 residues. Germline CDR1 is DFQATT and CDR2 is SNEGSKA (reference sequence). The CDR3 here is CSARPQAGGIETQYF. The CDR3 nucleotides read TGCAGTGCTAGACCCCAGGCAGGGGGCATTGAGACCCAGTACTTC.

The J gene is TRBJ1-2, the V gene TRBV12-3 or TRBV12-4, with 10 bases fitting TRBD1. The CDR3 has 17 residues. The V and J ends lost 7 bases and 2 bases, in that order; junction bases with no gene match: 13. CDR3 DNA: TGTGCCAGCAAAGGAGGGACAGGGGCGTTACTCAACTATGGCTACACCTTC. It is translated as CASKGGTGALLNYGYTF.

The chain employs TRBV13 and TRBJ1-5, with a weak D call TRBD1 (6 bases). The CDR3 covers 12 residues. Germline values: CDR1 PRHDT, CDR2 FYEKMQ (reference sequence). V lost 4 bases, J lost 9 bases, and 10 bases lay in between. CDR3 DNA sequence: TGTGCCAGCAGCTGGGGGGGCCGGCCCCAGCATTTT. Its protein product is CASSWGGRPQHF. Full variable domain (rest looked up from reference TRBV13 and TRBJ1-5): AAGVIQSPRHLIKEKRETATLKCYPIPRHDTVYWYQQGPGQDPQFLISFYEKMQSDKGSIPDRFSAQQFSDYHSELNMSSLELGDSALYFCASSWGGRPQHFGDGTRLSIL.

This clonotype showed up many times. The chain employs TRBV28 and TRBJ2-6; D is ambiguous. The CDR3 consists of 15 residues. Trimming cost V 7 bases and J 1 base, with 11 bases left between them. Germline V gene data show CDR1 as MDHEN and CDR2 as SYDVKM. This chain's CDR3 is CASTIHGSGANVLTF. The DNA for the CDR3 is TGTGCCAGCACCATACATGGATCTGGGGCCAACGTCCTGACTTTC.

This clonotype was recorded many times. The chain is built from TRBV5-5 and TRBJ2-1; 12 nucleotides align to TRBD2. This CDR3 is built from 16 residues. Trimming cost V 4 bases and J 7 bases; bases outside gene matches: 9. The V gene's germline CDR1 is SGHKS and CDR2 YYEKEE (reference sequence). The CDR3: CASSPPTSGGGNEQFF. Written as DNA, the CDR3 is TGTGCCAGCAGCCCCCCGACTAGCGGGGGCGGGAATGAGCAGTTCTTC.

Turning to this clonotype: A read error may be the cause here, since a much bigger clone is one base away. The rearrangement links TRBV20-1 to TRBJ2-5; weak D call: TRBD2 (5 bases). Per germline, CDR1 DFQATT and CDR2 SNEGSKA (reference sequence). The CDR3 covers 13 residues. This chain's CDR3 is CSTREIEVETQYF. The CDR3 coding sequence is TGCAGTACTAGAGAGATAGAGGTAGAGACCCAGTACTTC.

To note about this clonotype: It may be a read error: a sequence one base away is much more abundant. This chain links TRBV12-3 or TRBV12-4 with TRBJ2-7; 9 bases align to TRBD1. The CDR3 length is 15 residues. CDR3 sequence (DNA): TGTGCCAGCAGTCCCAACAGGGGGCCCCAAGAGACCCAGGACTTC. This translates into CASSPNRGPQETQDF.

Details on this clonotype: A much larger clone is a single base away; this may be a read error. The chain has TRBV11-1 and TRBJ2-1; no reliable D call. V lost 7 bases to trimming and J lost 9 bases, with 19 bases between them. The CDR3 has 14 residues. CDR1 is SGHAT, CDR2 FQDESV, per germline (reference sequence). The CDR3 spells CASNSSGRPGEQFF. In DNA form, the CDR3 reads TGTGCCAGCAACTCATCGGGTCGGCCCGGTGAGCAGTTCTTC.

The chain joins TRBV4-2 to TRBJ2-7; TRBD2 agrees at 8 bases. CDR3 size: 16 residues. With V trimmed by 0 bases and J by 6 bases, 10 bases remained unmatched. Germline-derived CDR1 and CDR2 are LGHNA and YNFKEQ. Here the CDR3 reads CASSQDARGGPAEQYF. CDR3 in DNA: TGTGCCAGCAGCCAAGATGCCCGCGGGGGGCCTGCCGAGCAGTACTTC.

V and J are TRBV6-2 or TRBV6-3 and TRBJ1-5; D remains ambiguous. CDR1 and CDR2 (germline): MNHEY, SVGEGT. This CDR3 has 16 residues. Trimming cost V 4 bases and J 0 bases, with 13 bases left between them. CDR3 DNA sequence: TGTGCCAGCAGTTCCTCGGGAAGTTATAGCAATCAGCCCCAGCATTTT. This gives the protein CASSSSGSYSNQPQHF.

The genes are TRBV4-1 and TRBJ2-3; TRBD1 agrees at 9 bases. V lost 3 bases, J lost 3 bases, and 22 bases stayed unmatched. This CDR3 is built from 21 residues. Germline loops: CDR1 MGHRA, CDR2 YSYEKL. The CDR3 DNA reads as TGCGCCAGCAGCCACTCGAACCGGGACAGGGATCATGGTTTCGGTACAGATACGCAGTATTTT. Translation gives CASSHSNRDRDHGFGTDTQYF.

At least ten counts were recorded for this clonotype. The chain employs TRBV6-1 and TRBJ2-5, with 10 bases fitting TRBD1. The CDR3 sequence is 15 residues long. V gave up 4 bases and J gave up 3 bases; unmatched junction bases: 5. Germline assignment: CDR1 MNHNS and CDR2 SASEGT. CDR3 bases: TGTGCCAGCAGTGGCAGACAGGGGGCTGAAGAGACCCAGTACTTC. Its protein is CASSGRQGAEETQYF.

This clonotype was seen only a few times. This chain joins TRBV7-2 and TRBJ2-5; D may correspond to TRBD1 or TRBD2 (6 bases each). The ends were cut back, 1 base at V and 5 bases at J, with 14 bases in the middle. CDR3 length equals 15 residues. Germline loops: CDR1 SGHTA, CDR2 FQGNSA. CDR3 nucleotides: TGTGCCAGCAGCTTAGTCGTCAGGGGAGGCGAGACCCAGTACTTC. Translated: CASSLVVRGGETQYF.

Points on this clonotype: Possible read error: a much larger clone is one base away. The rearrangement joins TRBV27 to TRBJ2-5, with D unresolved. The J call may be faulty, since TRBJ2-7 better matches the DNA end. Germline V gene data show CDR1 as MNHEY and CDR2 as SMNVEV (reference sequence). The CDR3 spans 13 residues. DNA for the CDR3: TGTGCCAGCAGTTTGAAGTTATCCCACGAGCAGTACTTC. Its translation is CASSLKLSHEQYF.

The chain uses TRBV7-9 and TRBJ2-1, with D unresolved. V was shortened by 6 bases and J by 5 bases, with 11 bases between the two germline ends. The CDR3 runs to 13 residues. Germline CDR1 is SEHNR and CDR2 is FQNEAQ (reference sequence). The CDR3 reads CASRPNLNNEQFF. In DNA, the CDR3 is TGTGCCAGCAGACCAAACCTCAACAATGAGCAGTTCTTC.

This clonotype turned up a few times. The V gene is TRBV7-2, the J gene TRBJ1-2, with D uncertain. Trimming took off 1 base at V and 8 bases at J, with 11 bases between the two ends. The CDR3 has 13 residues. CDR1 and CDR2 from the germline V gene are SGHTA and FQGNSA. In DNA form, the CDR3 reads TGTGCCAGCAGCTTAGTCACGGTTGGCGGCTACACCTTC. Its protein is CASSLVTVGGYTF. Variable domain in full (rest from reference TRBV7-2 and TRBJ1-2): GAGVSQSPSNKVTEKGKDVELRCDPISGHTALYWYRQSLGQGLEFLIYFQGNSAPDKSGLPSDRFSAERTGGSVSTLTIQRTQQEDSAVYLCASSLVTVGGYTFGSGTRLTVV.

This clonotype was counted at least ten times. The V call is TRBV5-5, the J call TRBJ1-2, with D maybe TRBD1 (6 bases). This CDR3 is 16 amino acids long. CDR1 is SGHKS, CDR2 YYEKEE, per germline (reference sequence). Trimming stripped 0 bases from V and 8 bases from J, with 20 bases between. For the CDR3, the DNA is TGTGCCAGCAGCTTGGTCGGGACAACCGTCATTGAGGGCTACACCTTC. This sequence encodes CASSLVGTTVIEGYTF. The full variable domain, in which reference TRBV5-5 and TRBJ1-2 provide the parts outside the CDR3, is DAGVTQSPTHLIKTRGQQVTLRCSPISGHKSVSWYQQVLGQGPQFIFQYYEKEERGRGNFPDRFSARQFPNYSSELNVNALLLGDSALYLCASSLVGTTVIEGYTFGSGTRLTVV.